The 31 T cell receptor beta chains below come from one sample, sequenced in a study of technical replicates of blood from a handful of donors. Produced via immunoSEQ multiplex PCR; TCRdb's table is partial and in-frame only. The sample lists around 100,000 clones, roughly 95% occurring once. The sequenced material came from T cells isolated from PBMCs. Receptors originate from a human donor in good health.

The chain uses TRBV27 and TRBJ1-2, with D uncertain. V was pared by 10 bases and J by 8 bases, with 20 bases between. CDR1 MNHEY and CDR2 SMNVEV come from the germline V gene (reference sequence). This CDR3 region has 13 residues. The CDR3: CATASEGLNGYTF. The CDR3 coding sequence is TGTGCCACCGCCTCCGAGGGCTTAAACGGCTACACCTTC.

The CDR3 DNA reads TGTGCCAGCAGCGTATCACTAGCGGAAATTAACAATGAGCAGTTCTTC. It codes for CASSVSLAEINNEQFF. This chain connects TRBV9 to TRBJ2-1; 8 nucleotides match TRBD2. This CDR3 spans 16 amino acids. Germline trimming cut 1 base from V and 5 bases from J; bases unmatched to any gene: 8. Germline V gene sequence: CDR1 SGDLS, CDR2 YYNGEE.

In its sample, this clone was seen once. The rearrangement links TRBV25-1 to TRBJ2-1, with 12 bases fitting TRBD2. V was clipped by 4 bases and J by 8 bases; unmatched bases: 12. This CDR3 is 17 amino acids long. Germline CDR1 MGHDK, CDR2 SYGVNS. The CDR3 DNA follows: TGTGCCAGCAGTGTCCTAGCGGGAGGGCCGGCGTACGATGAGCAGTTCTTC. It specifies CASSVLAGGPAYDEQFF.

The gene calls are TRBV6-1 and TRBJ2-5; no reliable D call. The germline V gene has CDR1 MNHNS and CDR2 SASEGT. V lost 9 bases to trimming and J lost 5 bases, with 7 bases between them. The CDR3 is 10 amino acids. CDR3 sequence reads: CASGRETQYF. The CDR3 nucleotides are TGTGCCAGTGGCAGGGAGACCCAGTACTTC.

The chain links TRBV6-5 to TRBJ1-5, with 7 nucleotides matching TRBD1. J gave up 3 bases and V 7 bases, and 9 bases lay outside the gene matches. Germline V gives CDR1 MNHEY, CDR2 SVGAGI. The CDR3 covers 15 residues. The DNA for the CDR3 is TGTGCCAGCAACCCGACAGGGACCGTCAATCAGCCCCAGCATTTT. This gives the protein CASNPTGTVNQPQHF.

This sequence joins TRBV5-5 and TRBJ1-4; D is possibly TRBD1 (6 bases). This CDR3 spans 14 amino acids. Germline CDR1 and CDR2: SGHKS and YYEKEE (reference sequence). V was pared by 2 bases and J by 5 bases, with 10 bases between. The CDR3 loop is CASSLWGPNEKLFF. CDR3 nucleotide sequence: TGTGCCAGCAGCTTATGGGGGCCCAATGAAAAACTGTTTTTT.

The chain has TRBV27 and TRBJ2-1; D is perhaps TRBD2 (6 bases). The CDR3 extends over 16 amino acids. CDR1 MNHEY and CDR2 SMNVEV come from the germline V gene (reference sequence). V dropped 0 bases and J dropped 1 base, with 10 bases sitting between them. As DNA, the CDR3 is TGTGCCAGCAGTTTATCTAGCGGAGAATCCTACAATGAGCAGTTCTTC. This encodes CASSLSSGESYNEQFF.

J is TRBJ2-3 and V is TRBV9, with 9 nucleotides matching TRBD1. The V and J ends lost 2 bases and 3 bases, in that order; junction bases with no gene match: 4. CDR3 length equals 15 residues. Germline CDR1 is SGDLS and CDR2 is YYNGEE. In DNA, the CDR3 is TGTGCCAGCAGCGTCCGGGACAGGGAAACAGATACGCAGTATTTT. Protein: CASSVRDRETDTQYF.

V usage is TRBV19 and J usage is TRBJ2-3; 7 bases are shared with TRBD2. J lost 2 bases, V lost 9 bases, and 11 bases had no gene match. The CDR3 runs 15 residues. Germline V gene data show CDR1 as LNHDA and CDR2 as SQIVND (reference sequence). The CDR3 loop reads CARLSGRANTDTQYF. The DNA for the CDR3 is TGTGCCAGACTTAGCGGGCGAGCTAACACAGATACGCAGTATTTT.

This chain links TRBV6-5 with TRBJ2-1; the match to TRBD2 covers 7 bases. The V segment lost 2 bases and the J segment 1 base; nucleotides outside the gene matches: 2. This CDR3 spans 15 amino acids. Germline V lookup: CDR1 MNHEY, CDR2 SVGAGI. The CDR3 here is CASSYRGESYNEQFF. For the CDR3, the DNA is TGTGCCAGCAGTTACCGGGGGGAATCCTACAATGAGCAGTTCTTC.

This chain uses TRBV11-2 with TRBJ2-1, with 7 nucleotides matching TRBD1. Germline assignment: CDR1 SGHAT and CDR2 FQNNGV. The trim removed 6 bases at V and 9 bases at J, leaving 8 bases unmatched. The CDR3 spans 13 residues. As DNA, the CDR3 is TGTGCCAGCAGTCATCAACAGGGGAGTGAGCAGTTCTTC. It translates to CASSHQQGSEQFF.

The rearrangement joins TRBV19 to TRBJ2-7, with D maybe TRBD2 (6 bases). This CDR3 region has 16 residues. V lost 4 bases to trimming and J lost 1 base, with 17 bases between them. CDR1 is LNHDA, CDR2 SQIVND, per germline (reference sequence). The CDR3 sequence is CASSKRLGGPSYEQYF. The CDR3 DNA is TGTGCCAGTAGTAAAAGACTAGGCGGGCCATCCTACGAGCAGTACTTC.

V usage is TRBV19 and J usage is TRBJ2-1; 10 bases fit TRBD2. CDR3 length: 14 amino acids. The germline V gene has CDR1 LNHDA and CDR2 SQIVND (reference sequence). The ends lost 6 bases at V and 8 bases at J; junction bases unmatched: 7. CDR3 sequence reads: CASSPSGSFDEQFF. CDR3 bases: TGTGCCAGTAGCCCTAGCGGGAGTTTCGATGAGCAGTTCTTC.

The rearrangement uses TRBV2 and TRBJ2-6; the D gene is possibly TRBD1 (6 bases). V was cut by 2 bases and J by 2 bases, with 19 bases left in between. There are 19 residues in the CDR3. In germline, CDR1 is SNHLY, CDR2 FYNNEI. This CDR3 reads CASSERSLVQGTGANVLTF. The CDR3 DNA sequence: TGTGCCAGCAGTGAAAGGAGTTTGGTACAGGGTACTGGGGCCAACGTCCTGACTTTC.

The chain recombines TRBV7-2 with TRBJ1-5, with D hard to call. V lost 1 base, J lost 7 bases, and 11 bases lay in between. The germline V gene has CDR1 SGHTA and CDR2 FQGNSA. The CDR3 consists of 14 residues. This CDR3 is CASSLVAGTQPQHF. CDR3 coding DNA: TGTGCCAGCAGCTTAGTTGCAGGAACACAGCCCCAGCATTTT. The entire variable domain, with the rest obtained from reference TRBV7-2 and TRBJ1-5, is as follows: GAGVSQSPSNKVTEKGKDVELRCDPISGHTALYWYRQSLGQGLEFLIYFQGNSAPDKSGLPSDRFSAERTGGSVSTLTIQRTQQEDSAVYLCASSLVAGTQPQHFGDGTRLSIL.

The CDR3 DNA is TGTGCCATCAGTGAACTAGCGGGAGGTTCAACAGATACGCAGTATTTT. This codes for CAISELAGGSTDTQYF. The chain recombines TRBV10-3 with TRBJ2-3; 12 bases are shared with TRBD2. This CDR3 has 16 residues. Germline lookup yields CDR1 ENHRY and CDR2 SYGVKD. V dropped 3 bases and J dropped 3; count of bases not matched to a gene: 4.

This chain links TRBV6-5 with TRBJ1-2, with 8 bases aligning to TRBD1. V shed 5 bases, J shed 7 bases, and the junction held 9 bases outside the gene matches. This CDR3 is built from 14 residues. Germline values: CDR1 MNHEY, CDR2 SVGAGI. The DNA for the CDR3 is TGTGCCAGCAGTGAAGGACAGGGCGAAAGTGGCTACACCTTC. As protein: CASSEGQGESGYTF.

The chain joins TRBV27 to TRBJ2-3, with TRBD2 as a possible D gene (6 bases). V lost 6 bases and J 4 bases, leaving 11 bases between the germline ends. The germline CDR1 and CDR2 sequences are MNHEY and SMNVEV (reference sequence). The CDR3 totals 13 residues. CDR3: CASRPAGSDTQYF. The CDR3 DNA sequence: TGTGCCAGCAGGCCGGCGGGGTCAGATACGCAGTATTTT.

V and J are TRBV29-1 and TRBJ2-7, with D tentatively TRBD1 (6 bases). Trimming took 3 bases from V and 1 from J, leaving 7 bases between them. From germline, CDR1 is SQVTM and CDR2 ANQGSEA. The CDR3 is made up of 12 amino acids. The CDR3 sequence: CSVEQGSYEQYF. CDR3 DNA: TGCAGCGTTGAGCAGGGGTCCTACGAGCAGTACTTC.

This clone was seen a handful of times. The chain carries TRBV19 and TRBJ2-2; D remains unclear. Germline CDR1 is LNHDA and CDR2 is SQIVND (reference sequence). The V end was cut by 8 bases, the J end by 5 bases, with 15 bases between. The CDR3 contains 14 residues. Here the CDR3 DNA reads TGTGCCAGTGAACGAGCTAGTATAACCGGGGAGCTGTTTTTT. This sequence encodes CASERASITGELFF.

The gene calls are TRBV18 and TRBJ1-5; maybe TRBD1 (5 bases). The V gene's germline CDR1 is KGHSH and CDR2 LQKENI. The CDR3 runs 14 residues. V shed 6 bases and J shed 0 bases, with 9 bases lying between them. In nucleotides, the CDR3 is TGTGCCAGCTCCCTGACAGATAGCAATCAGCCCCAGCATTTT. Amino acid sequence: CASSLTDSNQPQHF.

CDR3 loop: CASSYSKAGDLNEQYF. The CDR3 nucleotides read TGTGCCAGCAGTTACTCGAAGGCGGGGGATTTGAACGAGCAGTACTTC. The chain couples TRBV6-5 to TRBJ2-7; 7 bases fit TRBD2. With 0 bases clipped from V and 5 bases from J, the junction kept 10 bases outside the gene matches. Germline V lookup: CDR1 MNHEY, CDR2 SVGAGI. This CDR3 comprises 16 residues.

The chain carries TRBV25-1 and TRBJ1-1; 7 positions match TRBD1. The CDR3 has 14 residues. The V and J ends lost 2 bases and 3 bases, in that order; junction bases with no gene match: 3. Per the germline V gene, CDR1 is MGHDK and CDR2 is SYGVNS. The CDR3 is CASSETGEYTEAFF. The CDR3 nucleotides are TGTGCCAGCAGTGAAACAGGGGAGTACACTGAAGCTTTCTTT.

The V call is TRBV6-5, the J call TRBJ2-3, with D perhaps TRBD2 (5 bases). The V end was cut by 1 base, the J end by 3 bases, with 11 bases between. From germline, CDR1 is MNHEY and CDR2 SVGAGI. The CDR3 loop spans 15 amino acids. The CDR3 is CASSYFYSGTDTQYF. CDR3 in DNA: TGTGCCAGCAGTTACTTCTACAGCGGAACAGATACGCAGTATTTT.

The table lists this clone with a few counts. V and J are TRBV6-5 and TRBJ1-1; the match to TRBD1 covers 8 bases. The germline CDR1 and CDR2 sequences are MNHEY and SVGAGI. V gave up 2 bases and J gave up 7 bases; unmatched junction bases: 3. The CDR3 loop spans 13 amino acids. The DNA of the CDR3 is TGTGCCAGCAGTTACAAACAGGGGGTTGAAGCTTTCTTT. This codes for CASSYKQGVEAFF.

The V gene is TRBV11-3, the J gene TRBJ2-2; tentative D call: TRBD1 (6 bases). This CDR3 comprises 14 residues. Germline values: CDR1 SGHNT, CDR2 YENEEA. V lost 6 bases, J lost 6 bases, and 14 bases lay in between. Here the CDR3 reads CASRPGDVAGELFF. As DNA, the CDR3 is TGTGCCAGCAGACCAGGGGACGTCGCCGGGGAGCTGTTTTTT.

A single count supports this clone. The chain employs TRBV19 and TRBJ1-1; 7 bases agree with TRBD1. The CDR3 runs to 13 residues. CDR1 is LNHDA and CDR2 is SQIVND in the germline V gene (reference sequence). The V and J ends lost 5 bases and 5 bases, in that order; junction bases with no gene match: 5. The CDR3 spells CASSRQGITEAFF. The CDR3 DNA sequence: TGTGCCAGTAGTCGACAGGGAATAACTGAAGCTTTCTTT.

In this sample, this clone turned up a few times. Here the CDR3 DNA reads TGTGCCAGTAGGCCTGGGGGCGCATCTGACAGAGGGCAGCCCCAGCATTTT. Translation gives CASRPGGASDRGQPQHF. V is TRBV19 and J is TRBJ1-5, with D perhaps matching TRBD1 (6 bases). The CDR3 has 17 amino acids. Trimming took 6 bases from V and 7 from J, leaving 25 bases between them. Germline V gene data show CDR1 as LNHDA and CDR2 as SQIVND (reference sequence). Together with reference TRBV19 and TRBJ1-5, the CDR3 gives the full variable domain: DGGITQSPKYLFRKEGQNVTLSCEQNLNHDAMYWYRQDPGQGLRLIYYSQIVNDFQKGDIAEGYSVSREKKESFPLTVTSAQKNPTAFYLCASRPGGASDRGQPQHFGDGTRLSIL.

V is TRBV19 and J is TRBJ1-4; TRBD1 agrees at 7 bases. J was trimmed by 7 bases and V by 7 bases; bases with no gene match: 3. Germline V CDR1 and CDR2: LNHDA, SQIVND (reference sequence). The CDR3 is 12 amino acids. The CDR3 DNA follows: TGTGCCAGTAAAACAGGGGTTGAAAAACTGTTTTTT. This encodes CASKTGVEKLFF.

This clone came up once. This chain uses TRBV6-5 with TRBJ2-1; maybe TRBD2 (5 bases). This CDR3 contains 15 residues. V lost 6 bases to trimming and J lost 5 bases, with 17 bases between them. Germline assignment: CDR1 MNHEY and CDR2 SVGAGI. For the CDR3, the DNA is TGTGCCAGCAGATATGGGCTAGCAGCCGACAATGAGCAGTTCTTC. Amino acids: CASRYGLAADNEQFF.

V usage is TRBV4-1 and J usage is TRBJ2-1; TRBD2 aligns across 14 bases. From germline, CDR1 is MGHRA and CDR2 YSYEKL. The CDR3 is 15 amino acids. After removal of 3 bases from V and 7 bases from J, the junction contained 2 bases not matched to a gene. CDR3 DNA: TGCGCCAGCAGCCAGGGACTAGCGGGAGAGAATGAGCAGTTCTTC. Protein product: CASSQGLAGENEQFF.